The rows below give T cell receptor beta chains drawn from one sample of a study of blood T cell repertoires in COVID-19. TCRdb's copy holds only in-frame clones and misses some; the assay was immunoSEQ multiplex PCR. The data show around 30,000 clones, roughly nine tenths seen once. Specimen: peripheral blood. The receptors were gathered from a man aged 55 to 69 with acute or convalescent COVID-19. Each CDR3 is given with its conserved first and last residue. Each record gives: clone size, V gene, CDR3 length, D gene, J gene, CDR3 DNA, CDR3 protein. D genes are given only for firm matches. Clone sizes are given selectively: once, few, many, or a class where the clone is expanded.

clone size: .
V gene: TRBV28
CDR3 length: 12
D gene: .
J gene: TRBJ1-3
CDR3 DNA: TGTGCCAGCAGTTTAGAGGGTAGCTCCATATATTTT
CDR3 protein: CASSLEGSSIYF

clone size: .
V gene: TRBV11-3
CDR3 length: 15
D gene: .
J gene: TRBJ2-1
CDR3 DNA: TGTGCCAGCAGCTCCTGGGCCCTTACCGGCTATGAGCAGTTCTTC
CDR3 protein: CASSSWALTGYEQFF

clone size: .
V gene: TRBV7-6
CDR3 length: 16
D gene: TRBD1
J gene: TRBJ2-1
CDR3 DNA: TGTGCCAGCAGCTTAGCGGGAAAGGGGGCGCGGAATGAGCAGTTCTTC
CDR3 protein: CASSLAGKGARNEQFF

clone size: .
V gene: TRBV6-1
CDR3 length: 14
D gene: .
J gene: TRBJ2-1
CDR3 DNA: TGTGCCAGCAGTGAAGCGCTGTCGACTAAGGAGCAGTTCTTC
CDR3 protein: CASSEALSTKEQFF

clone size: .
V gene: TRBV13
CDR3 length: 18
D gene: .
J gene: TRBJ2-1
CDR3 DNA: TGTGCCAGCAGCTTAGGCCCCCAGGCAAGGCGGAGGGGCAATGAGCAGTTCTTC
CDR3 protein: CASSLGPQARRRGNEQFF

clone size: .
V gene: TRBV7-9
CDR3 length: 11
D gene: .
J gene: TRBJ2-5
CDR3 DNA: TGTGCCAGCAGCTTCAACCAGGCCCAGTACTTC
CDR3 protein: CASSFNQAQYF

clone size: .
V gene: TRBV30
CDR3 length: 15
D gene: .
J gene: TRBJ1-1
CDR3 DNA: TGTGCCTGGTCCGAGATCCAGGAGGGGAGCACTGAAGCTTTCTTT
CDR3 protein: CAWSEIQEGSTEAFF

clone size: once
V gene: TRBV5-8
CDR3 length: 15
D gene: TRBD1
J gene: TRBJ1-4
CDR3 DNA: TGTGCCAGCAGCCTAGGGACAGGGGAAGGTGAAAAACTGTTTTTT
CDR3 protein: CASSLGTGEGEKLFF

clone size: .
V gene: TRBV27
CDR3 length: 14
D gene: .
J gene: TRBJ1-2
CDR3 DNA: TGTGCCAGCAGTCGGGGGGGGTCGTCGAGGGGCTACACCTTC
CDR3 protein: CASSRGGSSRGYTF

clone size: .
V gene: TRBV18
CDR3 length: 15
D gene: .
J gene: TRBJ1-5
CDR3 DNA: TGTGCCAGCTCACCACGGGCGTCAGCTAATCAGCCCCAGCATTTT
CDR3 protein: CASSPRASANQPQHF

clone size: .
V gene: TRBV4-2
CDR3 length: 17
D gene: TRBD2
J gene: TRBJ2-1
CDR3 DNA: TGTGCCAGCAGCCAAGATTGGACTAGCGGGAGATACAATGAGCAGTTCTTC
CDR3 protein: CASSQDWTSGRYNEQFF

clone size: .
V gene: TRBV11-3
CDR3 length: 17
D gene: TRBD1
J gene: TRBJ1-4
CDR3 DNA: TGTGCCAGCAGCCCTAACCTACCGGGACAGGGGAGTGAAAAACTGTTTTTT
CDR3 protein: CASSPNLPGQGSEKLFF

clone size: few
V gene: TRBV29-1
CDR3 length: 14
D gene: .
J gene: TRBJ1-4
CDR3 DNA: TGCAGCGTTTCTCCCGACAGTACCAATGAAAAACTGTTTTTT
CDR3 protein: CSVSPDSTNEKLFF

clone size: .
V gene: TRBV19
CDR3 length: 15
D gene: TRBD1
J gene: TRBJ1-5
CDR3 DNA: TGTGCCAGTAGTACAGGACAGGGAGTTAATCAGCCCCAGCATTTT
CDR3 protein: CASSTGQGVNQPQHF

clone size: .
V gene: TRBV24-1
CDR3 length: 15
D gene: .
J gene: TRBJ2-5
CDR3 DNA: TGTGCCACCAGTGTTGGCAGGGGCGTTCGAGAGACCCAGTACTTC
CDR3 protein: CATSVGRGVRETQYF

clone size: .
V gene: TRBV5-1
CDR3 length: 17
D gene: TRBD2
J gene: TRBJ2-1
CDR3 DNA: TGCGCCAGCAGCTCACAAATAGCGGGATTCTCCTACAATGAGCAGTTCTTC
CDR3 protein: CASSSQIAGFSYNEQFF

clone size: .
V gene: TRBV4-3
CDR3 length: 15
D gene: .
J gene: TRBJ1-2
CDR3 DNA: TGCGCCAGCAGCCAAGCGTTGTCAGTACAGCGGGGCTACACCTTC
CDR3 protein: CASSQALSVQRGYTF

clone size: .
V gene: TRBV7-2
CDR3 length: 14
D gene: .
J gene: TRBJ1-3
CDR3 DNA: TGTGCCAGCAGCTTACAGGGCTCTGGAAACACCATATATTTT
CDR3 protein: CASSLQGSGNTIYF

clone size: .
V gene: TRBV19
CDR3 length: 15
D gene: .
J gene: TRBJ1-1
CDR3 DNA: TGTGCCAGTAGGAGCCTGGGAGGGAAGGAAACTGAAGCTTTCTTT
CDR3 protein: CASRSLGGKETEAFF

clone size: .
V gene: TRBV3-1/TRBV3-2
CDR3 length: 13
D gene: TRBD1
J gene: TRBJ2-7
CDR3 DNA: TGTGCCAGCAGCCAGACAGGGGGCGAGGAGCAGTACTTC
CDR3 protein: CASSQTGGEEQYF

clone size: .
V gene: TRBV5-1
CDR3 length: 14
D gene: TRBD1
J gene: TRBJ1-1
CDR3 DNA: TGCGCCAGCAGCTTGGTAGGGGGCATATCTGAAGCTTTCTTT
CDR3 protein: CASSLVGGISEAFF

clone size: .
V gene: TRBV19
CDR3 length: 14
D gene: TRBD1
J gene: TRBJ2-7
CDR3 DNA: TGTGCCAGTAGTCCTCGGACAGGGGGCTACGAGCAGTACTTC
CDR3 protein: CASSPRTGGYEQYF

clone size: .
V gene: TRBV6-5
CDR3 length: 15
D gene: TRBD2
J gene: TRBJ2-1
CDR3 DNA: TGTGCCAGCAGGGGGACTAGCGGGGGCCACAATGAGCAGTTCTTC
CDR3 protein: CASRGTSGGHNEQFF

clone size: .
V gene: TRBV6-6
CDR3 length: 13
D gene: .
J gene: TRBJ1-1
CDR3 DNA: TGTGCCAGCATCATACAGGGTCGGACTGAAGCTTTCTTT
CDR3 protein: CASIIQGRTEAFF

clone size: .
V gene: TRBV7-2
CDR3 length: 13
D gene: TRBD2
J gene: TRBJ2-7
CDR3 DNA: TGTGCCAGCAGCTTAGCTGGCCTAGCGGGCGCTTACTTC
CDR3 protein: CASSLAGLAGAYF

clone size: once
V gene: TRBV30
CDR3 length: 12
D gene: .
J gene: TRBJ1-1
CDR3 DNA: TGTGCCTGGACCCAGGGAATGACTGAAGCTTTCTTT
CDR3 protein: CAWTQGMTEAFF

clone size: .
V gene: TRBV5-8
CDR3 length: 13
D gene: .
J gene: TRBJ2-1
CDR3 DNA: TGTGCCAGCAGCTTCCTAGTAGGCCATGAGCAGTTCTTC
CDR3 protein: CASSFLVGHEQFF

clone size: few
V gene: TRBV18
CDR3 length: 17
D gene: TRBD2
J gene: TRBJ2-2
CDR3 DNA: TGTGCCAGCTCACCTGCCCGGACTAGCGGCAACACCGGGGAGCTGTTTTTT
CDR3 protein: CASSPARTSGNTGELFF

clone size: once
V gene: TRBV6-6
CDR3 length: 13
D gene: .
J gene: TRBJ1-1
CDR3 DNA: TGTGCCACCGGGAGGGGAATTAACACTGAAGCTTTCTTT
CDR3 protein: CATGRGINTEAFF

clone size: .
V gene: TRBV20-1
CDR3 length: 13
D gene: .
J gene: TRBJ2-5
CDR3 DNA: TGCAGTGCTAGTGTCGCGGCCCAAGAGACCCAGTACTTC
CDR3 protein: CSASVAAQETQYF

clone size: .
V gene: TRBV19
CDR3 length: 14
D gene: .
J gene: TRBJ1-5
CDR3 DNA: TGTGCCACCTCATGGGGGGATAGCAATCAGCCCCAGCATTTT
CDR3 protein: CATSWGDSNQPQHF

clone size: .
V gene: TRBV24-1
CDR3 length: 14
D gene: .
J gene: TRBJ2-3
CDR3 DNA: TGTGCCACCAGTGAAGATACAGGGTCAGATACGCAGTATTTT
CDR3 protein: CATSEDTGSDTQYF

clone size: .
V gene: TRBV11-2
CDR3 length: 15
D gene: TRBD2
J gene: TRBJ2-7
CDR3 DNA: TGTGCCAGCAGCTTAACCCGGGGGGGCACCTACGAGCAGTACTTC
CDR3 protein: CASSLTRGGTYEQYF

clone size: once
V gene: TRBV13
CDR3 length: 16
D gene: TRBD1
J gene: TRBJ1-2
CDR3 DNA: TGTGCCAGCAGCCACACCAAACGACAGGGAAGCTATGGCTACACCTTC
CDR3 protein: CASSHTKRQGSYGYTF

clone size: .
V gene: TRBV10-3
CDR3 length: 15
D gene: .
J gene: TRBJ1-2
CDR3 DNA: TGTGCCATCAGTGATAGAGGGGGGGCTAACTATGGCTACACCTTC
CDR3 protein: CAISDRGGANYGYTF

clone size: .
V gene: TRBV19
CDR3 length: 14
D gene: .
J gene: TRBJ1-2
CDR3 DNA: TGTGCCAGCCTCGAAGGGGGTCGGCCATATGGCTACACCTTC
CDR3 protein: CASLEGGRPYGYTF

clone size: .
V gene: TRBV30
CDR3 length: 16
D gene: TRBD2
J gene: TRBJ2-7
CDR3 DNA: TGTGCCTGGAGGAGAAAGGGACTAGCGACATACTACGAGCAGTACTTC
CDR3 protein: CAWRRKGLATYYEQYF

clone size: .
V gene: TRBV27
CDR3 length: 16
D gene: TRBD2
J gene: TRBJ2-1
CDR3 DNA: TGTGCCAGCAATAGTCTAGCGGGAGGATACTACAATGAGCAGTTCTTC
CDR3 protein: CASNSLAGGYYNEQFF

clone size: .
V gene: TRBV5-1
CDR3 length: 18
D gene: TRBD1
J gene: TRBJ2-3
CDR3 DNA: TGCGCCAGCAGCTTGGGGCGGCGGACAGGGATTTTAGCAGATACGCAGTATTTT
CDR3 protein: CASSLGRRTGILADTQYF

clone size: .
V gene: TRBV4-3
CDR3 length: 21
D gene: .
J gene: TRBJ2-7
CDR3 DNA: TGCGCCAGCAGCCAATGGTTTCGGGATGTTGAAGCGGAGGAACTCCTTGGCGAGCAGTACTTC
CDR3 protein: CASSQWFRDVEAEELLGEQYF

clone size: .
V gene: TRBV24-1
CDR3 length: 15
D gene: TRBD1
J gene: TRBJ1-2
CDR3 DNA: TGTGCCACCAGTGAACCGGGACAGGGGAGTAGTGGCTACACCTTC
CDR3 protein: CATSEPGQGSSGYTF

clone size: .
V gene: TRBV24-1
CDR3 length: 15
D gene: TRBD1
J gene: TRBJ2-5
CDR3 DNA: TGTGCCACCAGTGCACCGGGACAGGGACAAGAGACCCAGTACTTC
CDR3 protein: CATSAPGQGQETQYF

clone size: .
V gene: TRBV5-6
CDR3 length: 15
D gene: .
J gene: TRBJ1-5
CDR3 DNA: TGTGCCAGCAGCTTGGGAGCGGGGTCAAATCAGCCCCAGCATTTT
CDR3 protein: CASSLGAGSNQPQHF

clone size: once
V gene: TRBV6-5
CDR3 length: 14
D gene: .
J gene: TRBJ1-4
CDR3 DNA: TGTGCCAGCAGGAGTACAGGGTCGGGTGAAAAACTGTTTTTT
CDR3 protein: CASRSTGSGEKLFF

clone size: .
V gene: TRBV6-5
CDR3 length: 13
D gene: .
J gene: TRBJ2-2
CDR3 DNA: TGTGCCAGCAGAACTCCGAGATCCGGGGAGCTGTTTTTT
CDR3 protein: CASRTPRSGELFF

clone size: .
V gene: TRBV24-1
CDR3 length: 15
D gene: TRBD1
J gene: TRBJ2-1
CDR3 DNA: TGTGCCACCAGTGATTGGGACAGGGGGCACAATGAGCAGTTCTTC
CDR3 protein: CATSDWDRGHNEQFF

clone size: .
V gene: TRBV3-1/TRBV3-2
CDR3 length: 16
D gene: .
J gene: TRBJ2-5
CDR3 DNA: TGTGCCAGCAGCCGAGAGGGCGGGCCGGCTGGAGAGACCCAGTACTTC
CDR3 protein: CASSREGGPAGETQYF

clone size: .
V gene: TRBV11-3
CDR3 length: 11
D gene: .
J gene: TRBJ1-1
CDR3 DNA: TGTGCCAGCACTTCCGGGACTGAAGCTTTCTTT
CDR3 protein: CASTSGTEAFF

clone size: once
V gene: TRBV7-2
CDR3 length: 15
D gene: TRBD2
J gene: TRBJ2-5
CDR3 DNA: TGTGCCAGCAGCTTAGGCCTAGCGGGAGTCGAGACCCAGTACTTC
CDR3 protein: CASSLGLAGVETQYF

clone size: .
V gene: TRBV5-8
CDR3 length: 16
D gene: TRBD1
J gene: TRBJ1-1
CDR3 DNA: TGTGCCAGCAGCTCCTACAGGGGGCTGAGGAACACTGAAGCTTTCTTT
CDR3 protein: CASSSYRGLRNTEAFF

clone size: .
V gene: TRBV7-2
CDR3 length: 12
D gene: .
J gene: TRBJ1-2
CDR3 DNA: TGTGCCAGCAGCTTTGAGCGGGGAGGCTACACCTTC
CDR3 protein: CASSFERGGYTF

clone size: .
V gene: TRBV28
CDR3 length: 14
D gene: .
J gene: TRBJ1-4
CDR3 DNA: TGTGCCAGCAGTTTACGAGGGATTAATGAAAAACTGTTTTTT
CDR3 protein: CASSLRGINEKLFF

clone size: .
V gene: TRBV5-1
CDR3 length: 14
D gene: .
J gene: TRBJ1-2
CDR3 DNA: TGCGCCAGCAGCTTGGACAACCCTAACTATGGCTACACCTTC
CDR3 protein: CASSLDNPNYGYTF

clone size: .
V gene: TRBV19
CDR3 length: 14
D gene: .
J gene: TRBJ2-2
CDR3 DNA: TGTGCCAGTAGTCCAGACCGGGTGATCGGGGAGCTGTTTTTT
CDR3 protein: CASSPDRVIGELFF

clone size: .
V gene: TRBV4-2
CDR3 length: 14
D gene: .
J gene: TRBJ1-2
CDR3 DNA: TGTGCCAGCAGCCTAAAACAGGGTTTGGATGGCTACACCTTC
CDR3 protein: CASSLKQGLDGYTF

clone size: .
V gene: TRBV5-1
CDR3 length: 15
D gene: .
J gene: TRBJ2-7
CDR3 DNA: TGCGCCAGCAGCTCCGAGGGACTCTCAACCTACGAGCAGTACTTC
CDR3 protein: CASSSEGLSTYEQYF

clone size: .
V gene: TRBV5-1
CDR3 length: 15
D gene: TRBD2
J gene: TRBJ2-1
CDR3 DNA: TGCGCCAGCAGCTTCCTCGGACTAGTTATCTATGAGCAGTTCTTC
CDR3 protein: CASSFLGLVIYEQFF

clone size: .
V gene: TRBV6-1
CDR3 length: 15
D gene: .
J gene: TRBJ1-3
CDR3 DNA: TGTGCCAGCAGTGAAGCCGGGGAAAGTGGAAACACCATATATTTT
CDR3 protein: CASSEAGESGNTIYF

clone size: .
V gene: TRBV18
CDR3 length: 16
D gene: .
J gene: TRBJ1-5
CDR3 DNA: TGTGCCAGCTCACCACAGAGGGTACAGAGCAATCAGCCCCAGCATTTT
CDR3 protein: CASSPQRVQSNQPQHF

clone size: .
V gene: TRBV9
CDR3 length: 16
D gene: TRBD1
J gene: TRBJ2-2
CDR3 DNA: TGTGCCAGCAGCTTCACAGGGGGCATAGACACCGGGGAGCTGTTTTTT
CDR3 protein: CASSFTGGIDTGELFF